This TCR beta chain was sequenced during a study of beta chain features in type 1 diabetes. At the level of the study: Sorted cells, roughly 98,000,000 in number, were examined across all samples.

A note on this clone: No antigen is known for it. Mismatch with germline at one junction end may stem from a read error.

Overall study results and limits: Shorter templates might be favored by PCR, equally in patients and controls.

Expressed TCRB transcripts were sequenced, since all the RNA that had been isolated was reverse transcribed. Only in-frame clones appear in the TCRdb table, and some are missing; sequencing was by immunoSEQ multiplex PCR. This table holds some 400,000 clones, approximately 16% found once. Every participating donor gave one draw, a heparinised blood sample averaging approximately 110 mL. Sorted populations were all over 95% pure. Germline CDR1 SGHTA, CDR2 FQGNSA. The CDR3 length is 12 residues. The chain joins TRBV7-2 to TRBJ2-5; D is possibly TRBD1 (5 bases). Sequenced material: naive CD4+ T cells from blood. The receptor's source is a woman between 18 and 29 years old in good health. For the CDR3, the DNA is TGTGCCAGCAGCTTAGGGTGGGGCAGGATGGACTTC. Translation: CASSLGWGRMDF.